Listed below are T cell receptor beta chains from one sample, sequenced in a study of blood T cell repertoires in COVID-19. TCRdb's table, derived via immunoSEQ multiplex PCR, lists solely in-frame clones and lacks some. The sample records 140,000 to 150,000 clones, about 79% being singletons. The sequencing sample was made of peripheral blood. Receptors were obtained from a man aged 55 to 70 with active or convalescent COVID-19. CDR3s include the opening cysteine and the closing phenylalanine or tryptophan. The D gene is left open where the match is weak. Expanded clones are given a class, and other clones once, few, many or no size at all.

J	D	V	size	CDR3	DNA
TRBJ1-3	NA	TRBV7-9	NA	CASSGRTVSSGNTIYF	TGTGCCAGCAGCGGCCGGACAGTCTCCTCTGGAAACACCATATATTTT
TRBJ2-5	TRBD2	TRBV24-1	NA	CATSDLPASGYQETQYF	TGTGCCACCAGTGATTTGCCGGCTAGCGGGTACCAAGAGACCCAGTACTTC
TRBJ2-7	TRBD2	TRBV3-1/TRBV3-2	NA	CASSQETSGTYEQYF	TGTGCCAGCAGCCAAGAGACTAGCGGGACTTACGAGCAGTACTTC
TRBJ2-3	TRBD1	TRBV30	NA	CAWSVRIQGVIYF	TGTGCCTGGAGTGTACGGATCCAGGGGGTAATTTATTTT
TRBJ2-5	NA	TRBV7-9	NA	CAVVGAGFSETQYF	TGTGCCGTTGTTGGGGCAGGCTTCTCGGAGACCCAGTACTTC
TRBJ2-5	NA	TRBV7-8	NA	CASSLSGAGTETQYF	TGTGCCAGCAGCCTATCAGGGGCAGGGACGGAGACCCAGTACTTC
TRBJ2-1	TRBD2	TRBV25-1	NA	CASSETGTSGYNEQFF	TGTGCCAGCAGTGAAACCGGGACTAGCGGTTACAATGAGCAGTTCTTC
TRBJ2-2	TRBD2	TRBV24-1	NA	CATSVIWGTSITSGVRLSTGELFF	TGTGCCACCAGTGTAATTTGGGGGACGTCTATAACTAGCGGGGTACGACTGAGCACCGGGGAGCTGTTTTTT
TRBJ2-1	NA	TRBV3-1/TRBV3-2	NA	CASSRPGIVIGNEQFF	TGTGCCAGCAGCCGGCCAGGGATCGTAATCGGCAATGAGCAGTTCTTC
TRBJ1-6	NA	TRBV10-2	NA	CASSEGGLGSPLHF	TGCGCCAGCAGTGAAGGGGGATTAGGATCACCCCTCCACTTT
TRBJ2-1	NA	TRBV6-5	NA	CASSYSRPAYNEQFF	TGTGCCAGCAGTTACTCGCGGCCAGCCTACAATGAGCAGTTCTTC
TRBJ1-6	NA	TRBV19	NA	CASRVSSYNSPLHF	TGTGCCAGTAGAGTCAGCTCCTATAATTCACCCCTCCACTTT
TRBJ2-2	NA	TRBV16	NA	CASSRPTGELFF	TGTGCCAGCAGCCGGCCCACCGGGGAGCTGTTTTTT
TRBJ1-2	NA	TRBV30	NA	CAFRDNNYGYTF	TGTGCCTTCCGGGACAACAACTATGGCTACACCTTC
TRBJ1-2	TRBD1	TRBV6-5	once	CASSLTGGSPYGYTF	TGTGCCAGCAGCCTGACAGGGGGTAGTCCCTATGGCTACACCTTC
TRBJ2-5	NA	TRBV6-2/TRBV6-3	NA	CASSYSIGDVETQYF	TGTGCCAGCAGTTACTCGATCGGTGATGTAGAGACCCAGTACTTC
TRBJ1-4	NA	TRBV5-1	NA	CASSSRNRENEKLFF	TGCGCCAGCAGCTCGAGAAACAGGGAGAACGAAAAACTGTTTTTT
TRBJ1-1	TRBD1	TRBV6-1	NA	CASSEAFGQGGVGAFF	TGTGCCAGCAGTGAAGCGTTTGGGCAGGGGGGAGTAGGTGCTTTCTTT
TRBJ2-1	TRBD1	TRBV20-1	NA	CSASRTGTNEQFF	TGCAGTGCTAGTCGGACAGGGACCAATGAGCAGTTCTTC
TRBJ1-4	NA	TRBV6-6	NA	CASSLGLGHRPTEKLFF	TGTGCCAGCAGTCTCGGGCTGGGACACCGACCTACTGAAAAACTGTTTTTT
TRBJ1-1	NA	TRBV6-2/TRBV6-3	NA	CASSYGGSYTEAFF	TGTGCCAGCAGTTACGGGGGCAGCTACACTGAAGCTTTCTTT
TRBJ2-2	TRBD1	TRBV5-6	NA	CASSADRATGELFF	TGTGCCAGCAGCGCTGACAGGGCCACCGGGGAGCTGTTTTTT
TRBJ1-5	NA	TRBV7-2	NA	CASSLVQAHNQPQHF	TGTGCCAGCAGCTTAGTCCAGGCCCACAATCAGCCCCAGCATTTT
TRBJ1-5	NA	TRBV6-6	NA	CASSARTGLAQHF	TGTGCCAGCAGTGCCCGTACAGGGTTGGCCCAGCATTTT
TRBJ1-4	NA	TRBV7-9	NA	CASSSGTGGSEEKLFF	TGTGCCAGCAGCTCCGGTACCGGGGGATCGGAGGAAAAACTGTTTTTT
TRBJ2-5	TRBD2	TRBV6-5	NA	CASSYSTREGETQYF	TGTGCCAGCAGTTACTCGACCAGGGAGGGAGAGACCCAGTACTTC
TRBJ1-5	NA	TRBV30	NA	CAWSVRNNQPQHF	TGTGCCTGGAGTGTCAGGAATAATCAGCCCCAGCATTTT
TRBJ1-1	TRBD1	TRBV7-7	NA	CASSVDRGTEAFF	TGTGCTAGCAGCGTCGACAGGGGGACTGAAGCTTTCTTT
TRBJ1-5	TRBD1	TRBV2	NA	CASSPGQGGQPQHF	TGTGCCAGCAGCCCGGGACAGGGAGGTCAGCCCCAGCATTTT
TRBJ1-3	TRBD1	TRBV19	NA	CATEDRGGGNTIYF	TGTGCCACCGAGGACAGGGGAGGAGGAAACACCATATATTTT
TRBJ2-5	NA	TRBV6-2/TRBV6-3	NA	CASSVPGKQETQYF	TGTGCCAGCAGTGTACCGGGGAAACAAGAGACCCAGTACTTC
TRBJ1-5	NA	TRBV6-5	NA	CASSYSGRQENQPQHF	TGTGCCAGCAGTTACTCAGGGAGACAGGAAAATCAGCCCCAGCATTTT
TRBJ2-2	TRBD1	TRBV7-2	NA	CASSLFQGAMGTGELFF	TGTGCCAGCAGCTTATTTCAGGGGGCGATGGGCACCGGGGAGCTGTTTTTT
TRBJ1-2	NA	TRBV7-9	NA	CASSLGIGREDGYTF	TGTGCCAGCAGCTTAGGGATAGGCAGGGAGGATGGCTACACCTTC
TRBJ1-5	NA	TRBV6-2/TRBV6-3	NA	CASSYLSGNQPQHF	TGTGCCAGCAGTTATCTTTCGGGCAATCAGCCCCAGCATTTT
TRBJ2-1	TRBD2	TRBV7-9	NA	CASSLSGLAGEFNEQFF	TGTGCCAGCAGCTTAAGTGGACTAGCGGGAGAGTTCAATGAGCAGTTCTTC
TRBJ1-2	NA	TRBV3-1/TRBV3-2	NA	CATSGVNYGYTF	TGTGCCACCTCCGGGGTCAACTATGGCTACACCTTC
TRBJ1-5	NA	TRBV18	NA	CASSPWHSNQPQHF	TGTGCCAGCTCACCATGGCATAGCAATCAGCCCCAGCATTTT
TRBJ2-1	NA	TRBV4-3	few	CASSQDPGGSSGYNEQFF	TGCGCCAGCAGCCAAGATCCGGGGGGCAGTAGCGGCTACAATGAGCAGTTCTTC
TRBJ1-3	NA	TRBV27	NA	CASSLSASSGNTIYF	TGTGCCAGCAGTTTATCGGCCAGCTCTGGAAACACCATATATTTT
TRBJ2-7	NA	TRBV7-8	many	CASSLGKLVYSSSYEQYF	TGTGCCAGCAGCTTAGGGAAGTTGGTGTACAGTAGCTCCTACGAGCAGTACTTC
TRBJ1-1	NA	TRBV18	NA	CASSPRSPQSENTEAFF	TGTGCCAGCTCACCGCGTTCCCCCCAAAGCGAGAACACTGAAGCTTTCTTT
TRBJ2-3	NA	TRBV19	once	CASSIWADYPSSTDTQYF	TGTGCCAGTAGTATTTGGGCCGATTACCCCTCTAGCACAGATACGCAGTATTTT
TRBJ1-1	NA	TRBV6-5	NA	CASSYGRFDSAFF	TGTGCCAGCAGTTACGGCAGGTTCGATTCTGCTTTCTTT
TRBJ1-5	TRBD1	TRBV7-9	NA	CASSLTGDDQPQHF	TGTGCCAGCAGTCTGACAGGGGATGATCAGCCCCAGCATTTT